The TCR beta chain under discussion was sequenced for a study of response to subunit inactivated influenza vaccine (dated by TCRdb to 2016 to 2019). Study-wide context: Deep quantitative profiling of the T cell receptor repertoire was used in the study to follow responses to a trivalent subunit inactivated influenza vaccine.

Reading from cysteine to phenylalanine, the CDR3 counts 12 amino acids. Just the 36-base CDR3 DNA is kept, in frame starting at base 1. The germline V gene supplies CDR1 SGHVS and CDR2 FQNEAQ. Between the V and J ends, shortened by 1 base and 10 bases respectively, the junction contains 5 bases. A remark on this clonotype: Its antigen is still unknown. Base qualities were left out, and no much larger clone turns up one base away.

The method was RT-PCR. The data were produced on an Illumina HiSeq 2500. The raw public data were reprocessed by TCRdb itself: fastp quality trimming at Q25, MiXCR clonotype calling, in-frame beta chains only. Each entry is one CDR3 protein sequence, shown with its most common DNA and genes. This sample holds 550,000 to 650,000 distinct CDR3 sequences; 10% to 15% were observed only once. The top ten clonotypes cover 10% of the sample. Summary of the overall study and its limitations: It was suggested by the authors that each seasonal influenza vaccination may recruit only a limited number of new T cells.

The sequence derives from a man aged 50 or older who received an inactivated influenza vaccine. Donor details come from another sample of the same person, matched by shared clones. Rearrangement joined TRBV7-8 to TRBJ1-6; no D gene can be assigned with confidence. The sequences come from PBMCs from blood, collected on the day of vaccination. CDR3 protein: CASSLVQSPLHF. The DNA sequence is TGTGCCAGCAGCTTAGTACAATCACCCCTCCACTTT.